The 29 T cell receptor beta chains reported below all come from one sample, sequenced in a study of blood T cell repertoires in COVID-19. Produced via immunoSEQ multiplex PCR; TCRdb's table is partial and in-frame only. The sample yields approximately 300,000 clones, approximately 86% seen once. The sample was peripheral blood. These receptors were taken from a woman in her fifties or sixties with active or convalescent COVID-19.

V usage is TRBV14 and J usage is TRBJ1-1; TRBD1 agrees at 7 bases. The CDR3 is made up of 13 amino acids. Germline V lookup: CDR1 SGHDN, CDR2 FVKESK. The J segment lost 4 bases and the V segment lost 4 bases, leaving 3 bases of the junction unmatched. This CDR3 is CASSRQGSTEAFF. In nucleotides, the CDR3 is TGTGCCAGCAGCCGACAGGGATCCACTGAAGCTTTCTTT.

The CDR3 sequence is CATSGTTSGEVVRSYNEQFF. The CDR3 coding sequence is TGTGCCACCAGTGGTACGACTAGCGGAGAGGTAGTGAGGTCCTACAATGAGCAGTTCTTC. This sequence joins TRBV24-1 and TRBJ2-1, with 9 bases identical to TRBD2. The length of the CDR3 is 20 residues. Per germline, CDR1 KGHDR and CDR2 SFDVKD. Germline trimming cut 5 bases from V and 1 base from J; bases unmatched to any gene: 17.

This sequence joins TRBV6-2 or TRBV6-3 and TRBJ1-2; 8 nucleotides align to TRBD1. The CDR3 totals 15 residues. Germline assignment: CDR1 MNHEY and CDR2 SVGEGT. The junction had 10 bases not matched to a gene; V was cut back by 7 bases and J by 3 bases. Written as DNA, the CDR3 is TGTGCCAGCAACCCTCTGACAGGGGCGGACTATGGCTACACCTTC. This sequence encodes CASNPLTGADYGYTF.

J is TRBJ1-6 and V is TRBV19, with a tentative D call TRBD1 (6 bases). The CDR3 loop spans 13 amino acids. CDR1 is LNHDA, CDR2 SQIVND, per germline (reference sequence). V shed 10 bases and J shed 6 bases, with 13 bases lying between them. In DNA, the CDR3 is TGTGCCACCAAACAGGGAAGTAATTCACCCCTCCACTTT. This codes for CATKQGSNSPLHF.

The rearrangement uses TRBV6-5 and TRBJ2-7; D might be TRBD1 (5 bases). The CDR3 runs to 14 residues. The V gene lost 6 bases and the J gene lost 3 bases, with 15 bases spanning the gap. Germline lookup yields CDR1 MNHEY and CDR2 SVGAGI. CDR3 protein: CASSPTWGFYEQYF. In nucleotides, the CDR3 is TGTGCCAGCAGCCCCACTTGGGGCTTCTACGAGCAGTACTTC.

The chain has TRBV3-1 (or the pseudogene TRBV3-2) and TRBJ1-1, with 11 bases matching TRBD1. The CDR3 runs to 14 residues. From germline, CDR1 is LGHDT and CDR2 YNNKEL (reference sequence). V shed 6 bases and J 7 bases; nucleotides not matched to a gene: 7. The CDR3 spells CASSLGQGAGEAFF. The CDR3 DNA is TGTGCCAGCAGTCTCGGACAGGGGGCGGGTGAAGCTTTCTTT.

The V and J genes are TRBV19 and TRBJ1-2, with a possible D match to TRBD1 (6 bases). Trimming took off 2 bases at V and 7 bases at J, with 17 bases between the two ends. The CDR3 runs 15 residues. The germline V gene encodes CDR1 LNHDA and CDR2 SQIVND (reference sequence). The CDR3 nucleotides read TGTGCCAGTAGTATATGGCGGGGGGACACCTCTGGCTACACCTTC. Translation: CASSIWRGDTSGYTF. Full variable domain (remainder filled in from reference TRBV19 and TRBJ1-2): DGGITQSPKYLFRKEGQNVTLSCEQNLNHDAMYWYRQDPGQGLRLIYYSQIVNDFQKGDIAEGYSVSREKKESFPLTVTSAQKNPTAFYLCASSIWRGDTSGYTFGSGTRLTVV.

The chain joins TRBV3-1 (or the pseudogene TRBV3-2) to TRBJ1-4, with 7 bases aligning to TRBD1. This CDR3 is built from 15 residues. The germline CDR1 and CDR2 sequences are LGHDT and YNNKEL (reference sequence). J gave up 0 bases and V 4 bases, and 2 bases lay outside the gene matches. The CDR3: CASSPQGATNEKLFF. Here the CDR3 DNA reads TGTGCCAGCAGCCCCCAGGGGGCAACTAATGAAAAACTGTTTTTT.

The gene calls are TRBV13 and TRBJ2-1; 11 bases are a match to TRBD2. The CDR3 covers 17 residues. CDR1 PRHDT and CDR2 FYEKMQ come from the germline V gene (reference sequence). V gave up 0 bases and J gave up 5 bases; unmatched junction bases: 6. DNA of the CDR3: TGTGCCAGCAGCTTAGGGTCTAGCGGGAGGATGAACAATGAGCAGTTCTTC. Translation: CASSLGSSGRMNNEQFF.

Worth noting for this clone: This specimen includes other DNA sequences encoding the same CDR3. The V and J genes are TRBV5-1 and TRBJ2-5, with 8 bases fitting TRBD1. Trimming removed 4 bases from V and 1 base from J; junction bases left unmatched: 3. The CDR3 sequence is 14 residues long. Germline assignment: CDR1 SGHRS and CDR2 YFSETQ. The CDR3 sequence is CASSLGQGQETQYF. For the CDR3, the DNA is TGCGCCAGCAGCCTTGGACAGGGCCAAGAGACCCAGTACTTC.

The chain employs TRBV4-1 and TRBJ1-3, with a tentative D call TRBD1 (5 bases). Germline CDR1 and CDR2: MGHRA and YSYEKL. CDR3 length: 16 amino acids. Trimming shortened V by 0 bases and J by 7 bases, and 16 bases separated the two germline ends. In DNA, the CDR3 is TGCGCCAGCAGCCAAGAAAGGGTATCGGGGGTCAACACCATATATTTT. Translating it yields CASSQERVSGVNTIYF.

The rearrangement links TRBV3-1 (or the pseudogene TRBV3-2) to TRBJ2-3; 7 bases are shared with TRBD1. The trim removed 4 bases at V and 4 bases at J, leaving 11 bases unmatched. CDR1 is LGHDT, CDR2 YNNKEL, per germline (reference sequence). The CDR3 covers 16 residues. CDR3 coding DNA: TGTGCCAGCAGCCCGGGGACAGAGTATCTAGCAGATACGCAGTATTTT. Translating it yields CASSPGTEYLADTQYF.

This clone was seen more than once but under ten times. J is TRBJ2-7 and V is TRBV7-9, with D possibly being TRBD2 (5 bases). From germline, CDR1 is SEHNR and CDR2 FQNEAQ (reference sequence). The CDR3 spans 14 residues. Trimming left V 5 bases short and J 5 bases short, with 16 bases between. The CDR3: CASSALTSFDEQYF. The CDR3 DNA reads TGTGCCAGCAGCGCCTTAACTAGTTTCGACGAGCAGTACTTC.

V and J are TRBV19 and TRBJ1-2; TRBD1 matches at 7 bases. This CDR3 has 13 residues. Per germline, CDR1 LNHDA and CDR2 SQIVND (reference sequence). V was clipped by 5 bases and J by 7 bases; unmatched bases: 7. CDR3 bases: TGTGCCAGTAGTGCGGACAGGTCGGCTGGCTACACCTTC. This codes for CASSADRSAGYTF.

V gene TRBV27 combines with J gene TRBJ2-7; TRBD1 matches 8 bases. The junction had 6 bases not matched to a gene; V was cut back by 0 bases and J by 2 bases. The CDR3 is made up of 16 amino acids. Germline V gene data show CDR1 as MNHEY and CDR2 as SMNVEV (reference sequence). CDR3 protein: CASSLSDPDRAYEQYF. DNA for the CDR3: TGTGCCAGCAGTTTATCTGATCCGGACAGGGCCTACGAGCAGTACTTC.

The gene calls are TRBV5-5 and TRBJ2-1; possible D gene TRBD2, 5 bases. The length of the CDR3 is 16 residues. Germline values: CDR1 SGHKS, CDR2 YYEKEE (reference sequence). Trimming pared 4 bases from V and 0 bases from J, leaving 14 bases between. The DNA of the CDR3 is TGTGCCAGCAGCGTGGTCCTGGGGAGCTCCTACAATGAGCAGTTCTTC. This gives the protein CASSVVLGSSYNEQFF.

This chain links TRBV6-5 with TRBJ1-3; D is uncertain. This CDR3 region has 15 residues. The germline V gene encodes CDR1 MNHEY and CDR2 SVGAGI. V shed 4 bases and J shed 0 bases, with 10 bases lying between them. As DNA, the CDR3 is TGTGCCAGCAGTTCCCCCGGAGGCTCTGGAAACACCATATATTTT. Residues: CASSSPGGSGNTIYF.

With respect to this clone: Other DNA sequences of this sample code for an identical CDR3. The J gene is TRBJ2-5, the V gene TRBV18; possibly TRBD1 for D (6 bases). The CDR3 is made up of 13 amino acids. The V end lost 2 bases, the J end lost 4 bases, and 8 bases lay between the germline ends. From germline, CDR1 is KGHSH and CDR2 LQKENI. The CDR3 region has the DNA TGTGCCAGCTCACCATTAGGGGGAGAGACCCAGTACTTC. Protein sequence: CASSPLGGETQYF.

The CDR3 nucleotides read TGTGCCAGCTCACCTTGGGGGGGGGCCCTGGTCTCTGAAGCTTTCTTT. It codes for CASSPWGGALVSEAFF. V gene TRBV18 combines with J gene TRBJ1-1, with D perhaps TRBD1 (6 bases). The V and J ends lost 3 bases and 6 bases respectively, with 20 bases between them. Germline CDR1 is KGHSH and CDR2 is LQKENI. The CDR3 extends over 16 amino acids.

As regards this clone: Germline is not matched at one junction end, which may reflect a read error. The chain is built from TRBV5-1 and TRBJ2-1; D remains unclear. Germline V gene lookup returns CDR1 SGHRS and CDR2 YFSETQ. The CDR3 totals 11 residues. Written as DNA, the CDR3 is TGCGCCAGCAGATATGAGACAAGCCTGATCTTC. Protein: CASRYETSLIF.

J is TRBJ2-3 and V is TRBV6-1, with 10 bases fitting TRBD2. The junction had 4 bases not matched to a gene; V was cut back by 3 bases and J by 4 bases. Germline lookup yields CDR1 MNHNS and CDR2 SASEGT. CDR3 length: 15 residues. In DNA form, the CDR3 reads TGTGCCAGCAGTGAGGCTAGCGGGAGCCCAGATACGCAGTATTTT. It yields the protein CASSEASGSPDTQYF.

CDR3 sequence (DNA): TGTGCCAGCAGCTTGGCGCAGGGTCACCATGGCTACACCTTC. It codes for CASSLAQGHHGYTF. V and J are TRBV5-4 and TRBJ1-2; tentative D call: TRBD1 (5 bases). V lost 0 bases and J 6 bases, leaving 12 bases between the germline ends. The germline V gene encodes CDR1 SGHNT and CDR2 YYREEE (reference sequence). The CDR3 covers 14 residues.

This clone was detected only once. The V and J genes are TRBV28 and TRBJ2-3; D is perhaps TRBD1 (5 bases). CDR3 length: 14 residues. V was trimmed by 4 bases and J by 2 bases, leaving 10 bases between them. Looked up from germline, CDR1 is MDHEN and CDR2 is SYDVKM. The CDR3 DNA reads TGTGCCAGCAGTTCCCCAGGGTTCACAGATACGCAGTATTTT. Encoded protein: CASSSPGFTDTQYF.

The V call is TRBV28, the J call TRBJ2-7; no clear D gene. V gave up 11 bases and J gave up 3 bases, with 17 bases separating them. The CDR3 extends over 13 amino acids. Germline CDR1 is MDHEN and CDR2 is SYDVKM. The CDR3 here is CAASRGSLYEQYF. CDR3 DNA sequence: TGTGCCGCTTCAAGAGGCAGCCTCTACGAGCAGTACTTC.

This chain connects TRBV18 to TRBJ1-1; the D gene is possibly TRBD1 (5 bases). The V gene lost 0 bases and the J gene lost 4 bases, with 9 bases spanning the gap. This CDR3 comprises 14 residues. Germline V gene lookup returns CDR1 KGHSH and CDR2 LQKENI. The DNA for the CDR3 is TGTGCCAGCTCACCACCATGGGGGGGCACTGAAGCTTTCTTT. This sequence encodes CASSPPWGGTEAFF.

The chain recombines TRBV7-8 with TRBJ2-1, with D possibly being TRBD2 (6 bases). CDR1 and CDR2 (germline): SGHVS, FQNEAQ. The CDR3 sequence is 16 residues long. Trimming removed 1 base at V and 0 bases at J, with 10 bases between. CDR3: CASSLVLGGSYNEQFF. In DNA, the CDR3 is TGTGCCAGCAGCTTAGTGTTGGGGGGCTCCTACAATGAGCAGTTCTTC.

The chain carries TRBV6-6 and TRBJ1-6; perhaps TRBD1 as D (6 bases). CDR1 MNHNY and CDR2 SVGAGI come from the germline V gene (reference sequence). There are 15 residues in the CDR3. The V end lost 6 bases, the J end lost 9 bases, and 18 bases lay between the germline ends. CDR3 in DNA: TGTGCCAGCAGCCGGGACCCGCAGGGGATTTCACCCCTCCACTTT. Amino acid sequence: CASSRDPQGISPLHF.

This clone was picked up one time. The chain employs TRBV27 and TRBJ1-4; possibly TRBD1 for D (5 bases). The CDR3 consists of 14 residues. Trimming removed 1 base at V and 5 bases at J, with 8 bases between. Per germline, CDR1 MNHEY and CDR2 SMNVEV (reference sequence). DNA of the CDR3: TGTGCCAGCAGTTTATGGGGGGGGAATGAAAAACTGTTTTTT. It is translated as CASSLWGGNEKLFF.

The chain links TRBV3-1 (or the pseudogene TRBV3-2) to TRBJ2-7; 8 positions match TRBD2. In germline, CDR1 is LGHDT, CDR2 YNNKEL (reference sequence). The CDR3 spans 15 residues. The V segment lost 4 bases and the J segment 4 bases; nucleotides outside the gene matches: 9. The CDR3, as DNA: TGTGCCAGCAGCCGTAGGCGCGGGAGGTCTTACGAGCAGTACTTC. It specifies CASSRRRGRSYEQYF.